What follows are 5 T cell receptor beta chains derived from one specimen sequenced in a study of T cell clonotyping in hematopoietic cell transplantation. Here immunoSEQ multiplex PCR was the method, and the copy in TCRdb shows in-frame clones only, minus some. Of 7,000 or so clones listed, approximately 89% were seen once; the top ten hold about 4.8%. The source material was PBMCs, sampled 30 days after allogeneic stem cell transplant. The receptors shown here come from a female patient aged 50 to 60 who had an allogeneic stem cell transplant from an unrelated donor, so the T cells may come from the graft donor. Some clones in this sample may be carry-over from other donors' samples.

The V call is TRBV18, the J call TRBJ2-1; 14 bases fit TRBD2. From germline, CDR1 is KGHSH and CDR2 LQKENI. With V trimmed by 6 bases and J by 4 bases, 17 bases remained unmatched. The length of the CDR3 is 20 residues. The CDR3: CASSRPTAGTSGSWYNEQFF. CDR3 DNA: TGTGCCAGCTCGCGCCCTACCGCCGGGACTAGCGGGAGTTGGTACAATGAGCAGTTCTTC.

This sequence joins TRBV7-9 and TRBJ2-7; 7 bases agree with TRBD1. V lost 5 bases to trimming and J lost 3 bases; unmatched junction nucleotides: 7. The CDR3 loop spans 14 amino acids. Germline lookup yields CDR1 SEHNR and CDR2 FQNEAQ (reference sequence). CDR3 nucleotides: TGTGCCAGCAGCCAACCCGACAGGGTCTACGAGCAGTACTTC. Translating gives CASSQPDRVYEQYF. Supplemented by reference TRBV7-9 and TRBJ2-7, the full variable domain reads DTGVSQNPRHKITKRGQNVTFRCDPISEHNRLYWYRQTLGQGPEFLTYFQNEAQLEKSRLLSDRFSAERPKGSFSTLEIQRTEQGDSAMYLCASSQPDRVYEQYFGPGTRLTVT.

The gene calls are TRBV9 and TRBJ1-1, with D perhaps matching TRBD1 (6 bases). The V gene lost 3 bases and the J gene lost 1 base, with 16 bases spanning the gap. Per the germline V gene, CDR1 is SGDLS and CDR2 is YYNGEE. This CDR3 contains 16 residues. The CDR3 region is CASSARDTIKNTEAFF. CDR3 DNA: TGTGCCAGCAGCGCGAGGGACACCATTAAGAACACTGAAGCTTTCTTT. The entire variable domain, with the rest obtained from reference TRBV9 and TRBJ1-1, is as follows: DSGVTQTPKHLITATGQRVTLRCSPRSGDLSVYWYQQSLDQGLQFLIQYYNGEERAKGNILERFSAQQFPDLHSELNLSSLELGDSALYFCASSARDTIKNTEAFFGQGTRLTVV.

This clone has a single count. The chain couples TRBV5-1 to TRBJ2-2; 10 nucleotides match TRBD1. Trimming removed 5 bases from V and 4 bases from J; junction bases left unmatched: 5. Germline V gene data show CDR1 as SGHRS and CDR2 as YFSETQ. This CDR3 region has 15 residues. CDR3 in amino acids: CASRSGTGATGELFF. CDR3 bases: TGCGCCAGCAGATCCGGGACAGGGGCCACCGGGGAGCTGTTTTTT.

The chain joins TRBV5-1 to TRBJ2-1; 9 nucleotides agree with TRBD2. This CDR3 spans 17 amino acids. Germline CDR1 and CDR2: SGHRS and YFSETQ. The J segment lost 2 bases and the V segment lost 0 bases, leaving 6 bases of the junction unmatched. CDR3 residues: CASSLAPLAGPYNEQFF. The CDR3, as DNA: TGCGCCAGCAGCTTGGCCCCCCTAGCGGGACCCTACAATGAGCAGTTCTTC. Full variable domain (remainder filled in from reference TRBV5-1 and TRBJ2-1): KAGVTQTPRYLIKTRGQQVTLSCSPISGHRSVSWYQQTPGQGLQFLFEYFSETQRNKGNFPGRFSGRQFSNSRSEMNVSTLELGDSALYLCASSLAPLAGPYNEQFFGPGTRLTVL.